The next 13 T cell receptor beta chains were all read from a single sample in a study of neurological immune-mediated disorders. TCRdb re-called the 5' RACE reads with MiXCR, one entry per CDR3 protein. The table includes 95,000 or so distinct CDR3 sequences, roughly 3.5% detected once. The sample comprised PBMCs. The source is a woman aged 18-29 years with multiple sclerosis.

This clonotype was seen repeatedly, ten times or more. The rearrangement uses TRBV11-1 and TRBJ2-3; the match to TRBD2 covers 8 bases. The trim removed 5 bases at V and 5 bases at J, leaving 12 bases unmatched. There are 16 residues in the CDR3. Germline CDR1 SGHAT, CDR2 FQDESV (reference sequence). The CDR3 spells CASSHWRGAAEDTQYF. CDR3 DNA sequence: TGTGCCAGCAGCCACTGGCGGGGGGCCGCGGAAGATACGCAGTATTTT.

This clonotype has ten or more counts. The chain employs TRBV5-1 and TRBJ2-3; 9 bases are a match to TRBD2. The CDR3 runs 19 residues. With V trimmed by 1 base and J by 0 bases, 12 bases remained unmatched. The germline CDR1 and CDR2 sequences are SGHRS and YFSETQ. CDR3 sequence: CASSLPGSGGQPSTDTQYF. In nucleotides, the CDR3 is TGCGCCAGCAGCTTGCCGGGGAGCGGGGGGCAGCCTAGCACAGATACGCAGTATTTT. Together with reference TRBV5-1 and TRBJ2-3, the CDR3 gives the full variable domain: KAGVTQTPRYLIKTRGQQVTLSCSPISGHRSVSWYQQTPGQGLQFLFEYFSETQRNKGNFPGRFSGRQFSNSRSEMNVSTLELGDSALYLCASSLPGSGGQPSTDTQYFGPGTRLTVL.

Many counts were recorded for this clonotype. The chain uses TRBV14 and TRBJ1-1; TRBD1 aligns across 10 bases. Germline lookup yields CDR1 SGHDN and CDR2 FVKESK. The CDR3 extends over 16 amino acids. The trim removed 4 bases at V and 1 base at J, leaving 6 bases unmatched. The CDR3 sequence: CASSRPGQGPNTEAFF. CDR3 in DNA: TGTGCCAGCAGCCGACCGGGACAGGGGCCGAACACTGAAGCTTTCTTT.

At least ten counts were recorded for this clonotype. This rearrangement joins TRBV7-8 to TRBJ2-7, with no clear D. The CDR3 runs to 18 residues. V was pared by 1 base and J by 2 bases, with 21 bases between. From germline, CDR1 is SGHVS and CDR2 FQNEAQ. The CDR3 spells CASSLDSLLVGIPYEQYF. CDR3 nucleotides: TGTGCCAGCAGCTTAGACAGCCTTTTGGTAGGGATCCCCTACGAGCAGTACTTC.

At least ten counts were recorded for this clonotype. This chain joins TRBV7-2 and TRBJ1-1; D not resolved. The CDR3 length is 14 residues. Trimming shortened V by 3 bases and J by 0 bases, and 8 bases separated the two germline ends. Germline-derived CDR1 and CDR2 are SGHTA and FQGNSA. The DNA of the CDR3 is TGTGCCAGCAGCTTGGCGGGGATGAACACTGAAGCTTTCTTT. This codes for CASSLAGMNTEAFF.

This clonotype was counted ten times or more. The chain has TRBV7-2 and TRBJ2-1, with TRBD2 matching 9 bases. This CDR3 has 15 residues. V shed 5 bases and J 7 bases; nucleotides not matched to a gene: 9. Per the germline V gene, CDR1 is SGHTA and CDR2 is FQGNSA. This CDR3 is CASSPQRGARNEQFF. CDR3 sequence (DNA): TGTGCCAGCAGCCCCCAGCGGGGGGCCAGGAATGAGCAGTTCTTC. Full variable domain (missing parts from reference TRBV7-2 and TRBJ2-1): GAGVSQSPSNKVTEKGKDVELRCDPISGHTALYWYRQSLGQGLEFLIYFQGNSAPDKSGLPSDRFSAERTGGSVSTLTIQRTQQEDSAVYLCASSPQRGARNEQFFGPGTRLTVL.

This clonotype showed up just a few times. This chain joins TRBV12-3 or TRBV12-4 and TRBJ1-5; 10 bases map to TRBD1. Trimming removed 5 bases from V and 1 base from J; junction bases left unmatched: 2. The CDR3 is 15 amino acids. CDR3 sequence: CASSAGQGSNQPQHF. The CDR3, as DNA: TGTGCCAGCAGTGCGGGACAGGGGAGCAATCAGCCCCAGCATTTT.

This clonotype was seen at least ten times. The V and J genes are TRBV6-5 and TRBJ2-2, with a weak D call TRBD2 (6 bases). CDR3 length equals 17 residues. The germline CDR1 and CDR2 sequences are MNHEY and SVGAGI. The V end lost 0 bases, the J end lost 4 bases, and 15 bases lay between the germline ends. CDR3: CASSYSYPGGATGELFF. The CDR3 bases are TGTGCCAGCAGTTACTCGTACCCAGGCGGGGCCACCGGGGAGCTGTTTTTT.

This clonotype was seen ten or more times. The V call is TRBV3-1, the J call TRBJ2-5, with D uncertain. The length of the CDR3 is 16 residues. Trimming stripped 4 bases from V and 2 bases from J, with 17 bases between. Germline values: CDR1 LGHDT, CDR2 YNNKEL (reference sequence). CDR3 amino acids: CASSRRFKERQETQYF. As DNA, the CDR3 is TGTGCCAGCAGCCGAAGATTCAAGGAGAGGCAAGAGACCCAGTACTTC.

This clonotype was recorded at least ten times. This chain links TRBV20-1 with TRBJ1-1; a possible D gene is TRBD1 (6 bases). CDR1 and CDR2 (germline): DFQATT, SNEGSKA (reference sequence). V dropped 3 bases and J dropped 4 bases, with 9 bases sitting between them. This CDR3 is built from 12 residues. CDR3 in DNA: TGCAGTGCTAGCGACAGGACCACTGAAGCTTTCTTT. This sequence encodes CSASDRTTEAFF.

This clonotype was seen at least ten times. The genes are TRBV19 and TRBJ1-2; D perhaps matches TRBD1 (5 bases). This CDR3 is built from 15 residues. CDR1 and CDR2 (germline): LNHDA, SQIVND (reference sequence). The V end was cut by 5 bases, the J end by 1 base, with 14 bases between. CDR3 sequence reads: CASSLAGTYNYGYTF. The CDR3 nucleotides are TGTGCCAGTAGTTTGGCGGGGACCTATAACTATGGCTACACCTTC.

In regard to this clonotype: Since a much larger clone is just one base distant, this may be a read error. The chain is built from TRBV3-1 and TRBJ2-1; 12 bases are a match to TRBD2. The germline CDR1 and CDR2 sequences are LGHDT and YNNKEL (reference sequence). This CDR3 spans 14 amino acids. Trimming at V came to 3 bases and at J to 8 bases, leaving 2 bases not matched to a gene. The DNA of the CDR3 is TGTGCCAGCAGCCACCGGACTAGCGGGGATGAGCAGTTCTTC. Translating it yields CASSHRTSGDEQFF.

At least ten counts were recorded for this clonotype. As DNA, the CDR3 is TGTGCCAGCAGCCCACTCCCGGGACAGGGGAGAGGATCACCCCTCCACTTT. It is translated as CASSPLPGQGRGSPLHF. The chain couples TRBV7-8 to TRBJ1-6, with TRBD1 matching over 10 bases. Unmatched junction bases numbered 14, after V lost 5 bases and J lost 10 bases. Germline V gene data show CDR1 as SGHVS and CDR2 as FQNEAQ. The CDR3 has 17 amino acids. The complete variable domain, with remaining parts taken from reference TRBV7-8 and TRBJ1-6, reads GAGVSQSPRYKVAKRGQDVALRCDPISGHVSLFWYQQALGQGPEFLTYFQNEAQLDKSGLPSDRFFAERPEGSVSTLKIQRTQQEDSAVYLCASSPLPGQGRGSPLHFGNGTRLTVT.